A single sample is the source of the 12 T cell receptor beta chains below, sequenced in a study of human T cells and chemical hapten exposure. Time point of the sample: pre-sensitization, week 0. The treatment here: therapeutic diphenylcyclopropenone sensitization with weekly scalp DPC. TCRdb recomputed calls from the RACE reads with MiXCR, one row per CDR3 protein. The sample comprises tens of thousands of distinct CDR3 sequences, 9.6% of which are singletons, and 3% to 4.5% rests with the top ten. Sequences were derived from whole blood, sampled in connection with sensitization to the hapten diphenylcyclopropenone (DPC). The source of these receptors is a woman aged 40 to 55 with alopecia areata. Some clones in this sample may be carry-over from other donors' samples.

At least ten counts were recorded for this clonotype. The chain employs TRBV20-1 and TRBJ2-7, with D possibly being TRBD2 (6 bases). Per germline, CDR1 DFQATT and CDR2 SNEGSKA (reference sequence). The CDR3 sequence is 16 residues long. Between the trimmed V and J ends, which lost 6 bases and 1 base, there was a span of 22 bases. The CDR3 protein is CSASIPRGGVSYEQYF. Here the CDR3 DNA reads TGCAGTGCCTCTATCCCCCGCGGCGGGGTATCCTACGAGCAGTACTTC.

This clonotype was seen at least ten times. The CDR3 DNA reads TGCGCCAGCACCTCTGTGCCTAACTATGGCTACACCTTC. It encodes CASTSVPNYGYTF. The V and J genes are TRBV5-1 and TRBJ1-2; D gene unclear. V was pared by 6 bases and J by 0 bases, with 9 bases between. This CDR3 spans 13 amino acids. From germline, CDR1 is SGHRS and CDR2 YFSETQ.

This clonotype has more than one count but fewer than ten. This chain links TRBV4-1 with TRBJ1-2, with 8 bases identical to TRBD1. CDR1 is MGHRA and CDR2 is YSYEKL in the germline V gene. This CDR3 contains 16 residues. V shed 6 bases and J 6 bases; nucleotides not matched to a gene: 15. CDR3 sequence: CASSHIQAGQGHGYTF. Written as DNA, the CDR3 is TGCGCCAGCAGTCACATCCAGGCCGGACAGGGTCATGGCTACACCTTC.

The chain combines TRBV12-3 or TRBV12-4 with TRBJ1-5; no clear D. This CDR3 spans 15 amino acids. The ends were cut back, 6 bases at V and 7 bases at J, with 19 bases in the middle. DNA for the CDR3: TGTGCCAGCAGCCTAAAGAGCCTAAGTTACCAGCCCCAGCATTTT. Translation gives CASSLKSLSYQPQHF.

This clonotype was seen only a few times. This chain joins TRBV19 and TRBJ2-7; D is undetermined. CDR1 and CDR2 (germline): LNHDA, SQIVND (reference sequence). The length of the CDR3 is 13 residues. Trimming took 5 bases from V and 0 from J, leaving 8 bases between them. This CDR3 reads CASSDENSYEQYF. As DNA, the CDR3 is TGTGCCAGTAGTGATGAGAACTCCTACGAGCAGTACTTC.

This clonotype was observed a handful of times. The V gene is TRBV7-2, the J gene TRBJ2-1; D is unresolved. Germline CDR1 and CDR2: SGHTA and FQGNSA. This CDR3 is 13 amino acids long. Trimming stripped 5 bases from V and 7 bases from J, with 12 bases between. CDR3 sequence reads: CASSPALGNEQFF. The DNA of the CDR3 is TGTGCCAGCAGCCCAGCCTTAGGGAATGAGCAGTTCTTC. Based on the CDR3 plus reference TRBV7-2 and TRBJ2-1, the full variable domain is GAGVSQSPSNKVTEKGKDVELRCDPISGHTALYWYRQSLGQGLEFLIYFQGNSAPDKSGLPSDRFSAERTGGSVSTLTIQRTQQEDSAVYLCASSPALGNEQFFGPGTRLTVL.

The chain couples TRBV5-1 to TRBJ2-3; TRBD2 is a possible D gene (6 bases). The V gene's germline CDR1 is SGHRS and CDR2 YFSETQ. V lost 0 bases to trimming and J lost 0 bases, with 8 bases between them. The CDR3 extends over 15 amino acids. The CDR3 nucleotides read TGCGCCAGCAGCTTGGATGGGACTAGCACAGATACGCAGTATTTT. It yields the protein CASSLDGTSTDTQYF.

This clonotype has more than one count but fewer than ten. The chain employs TRBV7-7 and TRBJ1-1, with D unclear. Germline values: CDR1 SSHAT, CDR2 FNYEAQ (reference sequence). The ends were cut back, 1 base at V and 0 bases at J, with 3 bases in the middle. This CDR3 has 13 amino acids. Written as DNA, the CDR3 is TGTGCCAGCAGCTTAGATGTGAACACTGAAGCTTTCTTT. It encodes CASSLDVNTEAFF.

CDR3 in DNA: TGCGCCAGCAGTGGGATCACAGATACGCAGTATTTT. Translating gives CASSGITDTQYF. The V and J genes are TRBV10-2 and TRBJ2-3; D is unclear. Trimming shortened V by 4 bases and J by 2 bases, and 4 bases separated the two germline ends. Germline CDR1 is WSHSY and CDR2 is SAAADI. The CDR3 loop spans 12 amino acids.

The table lists this clonotype with many counts. The chain links TRBV12-3 or TRBV12-4 to TRBJ1-5, with a tentative D call TRBD1 (6 bases). V lost 4 bases and J lost 0, with 13 bases in between. The CDR3 totals 16 residues. This CDR3 reads CASSSLDSRSNQPQHF. The CDR3 DNA reads as TGTGCCAGCAGTTCCTTGGACAGCCGTAGCAATCAGCCCCAGCATTTT.

The J gene is TRBJ2-1, the V gene TRBV10-2; D is unresolved. The CDR3 contains 14 residues. CDR1 is WSHSY, CDR2 SAAADI, per germline. V lost 0 bases and J 8 bases, leaving 11 bases between the germline ends. The CDR3 protein is CASSESNSGHEQFF. The CDR3 DNA sequence: TGCGCCAGCAGTGAGTCGAACTCTGGCCATGAGCAGTTCTTC.

The chain has TRBV10-3 and TRBJ2-5; D assignment may be TRBD1 or TRBD2 (5 bases each). V was pared by 8 bases and J by 0 bases, with 16 bases between. Looked up from germline, CDR1 is ENHRY and CDR2 is SYGVKD. The CDR3 sequence is 15 residues long. CDR3: CAIAPGTEYQETQYF. In nucleotides, the CDR3 is TGTGCCATCGCCCCAGGGACGGAGTACCAAGAGACCCAGTACTTC.